Following are 26 T cell receptor beta chains from one sample sequenced in a study of response to subunit inactivated influenza vaccine. TCRdb re-called the RT-PCR reads through MiXCR, storing one row per CDR3 protein. Altogether hundreds of thousands of distinct CDR3 sequences are present, less than 20% being singletons, with the ten largest covering under 14%. The material was PBMCs from blood, obtained roughly 12 days after vaccination. The receptors shown here come from a man in his fifties who received an inactivated influenza vaccine.

In this sample, this clonotype turned up a few times. The chain carries TRBV14 and TRBJ2-5; the D is unclear. Germline V gene lookup returns CDR1 SGHDN and CDR2 FVKESK. The CDR3 totals 11 residues. The V gene lost 2 bases and the J gene lost 8 bases, with 6 bases spanning the gap. The CDR3 protein is CASSQFDTQYF. The CDR3 nucleotides read TGTGCCAGCAGCCAATTTGACACCCAGTACTTC.

This rearrangement joins TRBV7-9 to TRBJ1-1, with no clear D. Trimming took 5 bases from V and 5 from J, leaving 9 bases between them. This CDR3 comprises 12 residues. Germline V gene sequence: CDR1 SEHNR, CDR2 FQNEAQ (reference sequence). For the CDR3, the DNA is TGTGCCAGCAGCGTCTCTACTACTGAAGCTTTCTTT. This gives the protein CASSVSTTEAFF.

The rearrangement joins TRBV20-1 to TRBJ2-7; D uncertain. The CDR3 length is 15 residues. The germline V gene has CDR1 DFQATT and CDR2 SNEGSKA (reference sequence). V shed 0 bases and J shed 0 bases, with 12 bases lying between them. CDR3 in amino acids: CSARDYSRLSYEQYF. In DNA, the CDR3 is TGCAGTGCTAGAGATTACAGCCGCCTCTCCTACGAGCAGTACTTC.

The rearrangement joins TRBV7-8 to TRBJ2-7, with a tentative D call TRBD2 (6 bases). The CDR3 totals 14 residues. Deletions cut 5 bases from V and 4 bases from J, with 15 bases between. Germline CDR1 reads SGHVS; CDR2 reads FQNEAQ. The CDR3 sequence: CASSIRWREYEQYF. The CDR3 DNA reads TGTGCCAGCAGCATTAGATGGAGGGAGTACGAGCAGTACTTC. Full variable domain (rest looked up from reference TRBV7-8 and TRBJ2-7): GAGVSQSPRYKVAKRGQDVALRCDPISGHVSLFWYQQALGQGPEFLTYFQNEAQLDKSGLPSDRFFAERPEGSVSTLKIQRTQQEDSAVYLCASSIRWREYEQYFGPGTRLTVT.

This clonotype was recorded many times. This chain joins TRBV28 and TRBJ2-1; D remains unclear. Germline V gives CDR1 MDHEN, CDR2 SYDVKM. With 3 bases removed from V and 6 bases from J, the gap between germline ends came to 12 bases. The CDR3 has 14 residues. The CDR3 sequence is CASSFVGIANEQFF. The CDR3 DNA sequence: TGTGCCAGCAGTTTTGTTGGGATAGCCAATGAGCAGTTCTTC. The whole variable domain, filled in from reference TRBV28 and TRBJ2-1, reads DVKVTQSSRYLVKRTGEKVFLECVQDMDHENMFWYRQDPGLGLRLIYFSYDVKMKEKGDIPEGYSVSREKKERFSLILESASTNQTSMYLCASSFVGIANEQFFGPGTRLTVL.

This clonotype has only a few counts. J is TRBJ2-5 and V is TRBV5-1, with 9 bases lining up with TRBD1. The CDR3 has 15 amino acids. V shed 4 bases, J shed 0 bases, and the junction held 4 bases outside the gene matches. Germline V CDR1 and CDR2: SGHRS, YFSETQ. The chain's CDR3 is CASSIRDRDQETQYF. As DNA, the CDR3 is TGCGCCAGCAGCATCCGGGACAGGGACCAAGAGACCCAGTACTTC.

This clonotype was seen at least ten times. The chain links TRBV5-1 to TRBJ2-3; 7 bases map to TRBD1. There are 16 residues in the CDR3. CDR1 and CDR2 from the germline V gene are SGHRS and YFSETQ. Trimming at V came to 4 bases and at J to 1 base, leaving 9 bases not matched to a gene. The CDR3, as DNA: TGCGCCAGCAGCCTTGAGCCCACAGGGGGCACAGATACGCAGTATTTT. As protein: CASSLEPTGGTDTQYF.

This clonotype was picked up a small number of times. This chain joins TRBV12-3 or TRBV12-4 and TRBJ2-3; a weak D match, TRBD1 (5 bases). V gave up 4 bases and J gave up 3 bases, with 17 bases separating them. This CDR3 has 16 amino acids. This CDR3 reads CASSSAPGLWTDTQYF. Written as DNA, the CDR3 is TGTGCCAGCAGTTCAGCCCCAGGGTTATGGACAGATACGCAGTATTTT.

This chain uses TRBV6-1 with TRBJ1-3; no clear D gene. Trimming shortened V by 0 bases and J by 3 bases, and 0 bases separated the two germline ends. The CDR3 has 12 amino acids. Germline values: CDR1 MNHNS, CDR2 SASEGT. CDR3 in DNA: TGTGCCAGCAGTGAAGCTGGAAACACCATATATTTT. It translates to CASSEAGNTIYF.

This clonotype was seen ten or more times. This chain links TRBV29-1 with TRBJ1-4, with 8 nucleotides matching TRBD1. V was clipped by 4 bases and J by 6 bases; unmatched bases: 1. In germline, CDR1 is SQVTM, CDR2 ANQGSEA. The CDR3 is made up of 12 amino acids. CDR3 amino acids: CSVGDRHEKLFF. The CDR3 DNA reads TGCAGCGTTGGGGACAGGCATGAAAAACTGTTTTTT.

V gene TRBV21-1 combines with J gene TRBJ2-2; TRBD1, as called in the table, went unchecked against the DNA. TRBV21-1 is deemed a pseudogene. The CDR3 runs to 16 residues. For the CDR3, the DNA is TGTGCCAGCAGCAAATTCGGCAGGGGGCATATCGGGGAGCTGTTTTTT. This gives the protein CASSKFGRGHIGELFF.

This clonotype was observed a few times. V is TRBV20-1 and J is TRBJ2-5; D is perhaps TRBD1 or TRBD2 (5 bases each). The V and J ends lost 6 bases and 1 base respectively, with 15 bases between them. Germline V gene sequence: CDR1 DFQATT, CDR2 SNEGSKA (reference sequence). The CDR3 is made up of 14 amino acids. As DNA, the CDR3 is TGCAGTGCACTAAGCGGACATATCCAAGAGACCCAGTACTTC. This sequence encodes CSALSGHIQETQYF.

This clonotype has a count of ten or more. This chain connects TRBV12-3 or TRBV12-4 to TRBJ2-1; TRBD2 matches at 12 bases. This CDR3 comprises 16 residues. Unmatched junction bases numbered 9, after V lost 5 bases and J lost 7 bases. The CDR3 region is CASSPGTSGHQNEQFF. CDR3 nucleotide sequence: TGTGCCAGCAGTCCCGGGACTAGCGGGCACCAAAATGAGCAGTTCTTC.

This clonotype was seen a handful of times. The V gene is TRBV7-9, the J gene TRBJ2-1; TRBD2 aligns across 10 bases. J lost 2 bases, V lost 5 bases, and 6 bases had no gene match. The CDR3 covers 16 residues. Germline V gene sequence: CDR1 SEHNR, CDR2 FQNEAQ (reference sequence). The chain's CDR3 is CASSPRLAGAYNEQFF. The DNA of the CDR3 is TGTGCCAGCAGCCCTCGCCTAGCGGGAGCCTACAATGAGCAGTTCTTC.

Points on this clonotype: At one end, the junction sequence differs from germline, possibly due to a read error. V usage is TRBV7-7 and J usage is TRBJ2-7; 7 bases are a match to TRBD2. Germline-derived CDR1 and CDR2 are SSHAT and FNYEAQ (reference sequence). The CDR3 totals 15 residues. The DNA for the CDR3 is TGTGCTAGCAGCTTAGGGGAGGGATGGGCCTACGAGCAGTACTTC. This gives the protein CASSLGEGWAYEQYF.

The CDR3 nucleotides are TGTGCCAGCAGCTCGGGGTGGACAGGGAACACTGAAGCTTTCTTT. Translated, it gives CASSSGWTGNTEAFF. The genes are TRBV7-2 and TRBJ1-1, with 7 bases that match TRBD1. The CDR3 sequence is 15 residues long. Losses at the gene ends were 4 bases for V and 1 base for J; bases not matched to a gene: 6. CDR1 and CDR2 (germline): SGHTA, FQGNSA.

This clonotype was picked up a small number of times. The genes are TRBV20-1 and TRBJ2-5, with a possible D match to TRBD2 (7 bases). The V gene's germline CDR1 is DFQATT and CDR2 SNEGSKA (reference sequence). Trimming pared 3 bases from V and 3 bases from J, leaving 14 bases between. The CDR3 loop spans 14 amino acids. CDR3 region: CSASRGGYKETQYF. As DNA, the CDR3 is TGCAGTGCTAGTAGGGGGGGGTACAAAGAGACCCAGTACTTC.

The sample holds a few counts of this clonotype. The V call is TRBV20-1, the J call TRBJ1-4, with 8 positions matching TRBD1. V lost 3 bases to trimming and J lost 8 bases; unmatched junction nucleotides: 5. Looked up from germline, CDR1 is DFQATT and CDR2 is SNEGSKA (reference sequence). This CDR3 is 13 amino acids long. The DNA of the CDR3 is TGCAGTGCTAGTGGACAGGGAGGGGAAAAACTGTTTTTT. Translating it yields CSASGQGGEKLFF.

This clonotype was detected a few times. The rearrangement links TRBV7-2 to TRBJ2-3; the match to TRBD2 covers 7 bases. The CDR3 consists of 14 residues. With V trimmed by 5 bases and J by 3 bases, 5 bases remained unmatched. Germline V lookup: CDR1 SGHTA, CDR2 FQGNSA. CDR3 protein: CASSTGLVTDTQYF. The CDR3 DNA follows: TGTGCCAGCAGCACCGGACTAGTTACAGATACGCAGTATTTT.

There are many counts of this clonotype. This rearrangement joins TRBV29-1 to TRBJ1-1; D gene unclear. V dropped 6 bases and J dropped 8 bases, with 13 bases sitting between them. The CDR3 has 11 residues. Germline CDR1 SQVTM, CDR2 ANQGSEA. CDR3 region: CSVWVRAEAFF. The CDR3 DNA sequence: TGCAGCGTCTGGGTGAGGGCGGAAGCTTTCTTT.

This clonotype was detected a few times. The rearrangement joins TRBV9 to TRBJ2-1; D call uncertain. The CDR3 has 13 residues. Per germline, CDR1 SGDLS and CDR2 YYNGEE. Trimming removed 2 bases at V and 6 bases at J, with 9 bases between. CDR3 nucleotide sequence: TGTGCCAGCAGCGTGAACCAGCTCAATGAGCAGTTCTTC. It codes for CASSVNQLNEQFF.

CDR3 sequence (DNA): TGCGCCAGCAGCTTGGTGGGAGCGACAGGGGCCAAAAACATTCAGTACTTC. Translated: CASSLVGATGAKNIQYF. J is TRBJ2-4 and V is TRBV5-1; 7 bases are a match to TRBD1. Germline V gives CDR1 SGHRS, CDR2 YFSETQ. This CDR3 is built from 17 residues. After removal of 0 bases from V and 1 base from J, the junction contained 7 bases not matched to a gene. The full variable domain, completed using reference TRBV5-1 and TRBJ2-4, is KAGVTQTPRYLIKTRGQQVTLSCSPISGHRSVSWYQQTPGQGLQFLFEYFSETQRNKGNFPGRFSGRQFSNSRSEMNVSTLELGDSALYLCASSLVGATGAKNIQYFGAGTRLSVL.

A few counts support this clonotype. The chain is built from TRBV20-1 and TRBJ1-4; tentative D call: TRBD1 (6 bases). V lost 5 bases and J lost 5, with 9 bases in between. The germline gives CDR1 DFQATT, CDR2 SNEGSKA (reference sequence). The CDR3 totals 12 residues. The CDR3 DNA follows: TGCAGTGCTTATCAGGGGAATGAAAAACTGTTTTTT. Translating it yields CSAYQGNEKLFF.

This clonotype was found a few times. The V and J genes are TRBV5-1 and TRBJ2-3; 8 bases line up with TRBD1. Per the germline V gene, CDR1 is SGHRS and CDR2 is YFSETQ. The CDR3 length is 16 residues. Germline trimming cut 3 bases from V and 0 bases from J; bases unmatched to any gene: 6. CDR3 sequence: CASSWNTGGSTDTQYF. DNA of the CDR3: TGCGCCAGCAGCTGGAACACAGGGGGGAGCACAGATACGCAGTATTTT.

In its sample, this clonotype was seen a few times. The chain recombines TRBV15 with TRBJ2-5; D is perhaps TRBD1 (5 bases). Germline assignment: CDR1 LNHNV and CDR2 YYDKDF (reference sequence). The ends were cut back, 1 base at V and 1 base at J, with 10 bases in the middle. This CDR3 is built from 15 residues. CDR3 nucleotides: TGTGCCACCAGCAGAGGGACACCCTTCCAAGAGACCCAGTACTTC. Protein product: CATSRGTPFQETQYF.

This clonotype showed up just a few times. The V gene is TRBV4-2, the J gene TRBJ1-5, with a possible D match to TRBD1 (6 bases). V gave up 1 base and J gave up 0 bases, with 16 bases separating them. Germline V CDR1 and CDR2: LGHNA, YNFKEQ. The CDR3 is 18 residues long. DNA of the CDR3: TGTGCCAGCAGCCAAGGGGCCGCAGGGGAGGGTAGCAATCAGCCCCAGCATTTT. Protein sequence: CASSQGAAGEGSNQPQHF.